The 21 T cell receptor beta chains reported below all come from one sample, sequenced in a study of cytomegalovirus exposure and HLA in healthy donors. A multiplex PCR was run with 60 Vbeta primers and 13 Jbeta primers. Sequenced by immunoSEQ multiplex PCR; TCRdb stores in-frame clones only, minus some. The repertoire includes under 200,000 clones, approximately 81% of them detected once, and 2.5% sits in the top ten. Material: PBMCs. The receptors shown here come from a man in his thirties or forties in good health and CMV-seropositive.

The V and J genes are TRBV11-3 and TRBJ1-5, with TRBD1 matching over 9 bases. The length of the CDR3 is 13 residues. After removal of 5 bases from V and 7 bases from J, the junction contained 3 bases not matched to a gene. Germline CDR1 and CDR2: SGHNT and YENEEA. This CDR3 is CASSPTGGQPQHF. Here the CDR3 DNA reads TGTGCCAGCAGCCCGACAGGGGGACAGCCCCAGCATTTT.

This sequence joins TRBV6-4 and TRBJ2-2; 9 bases align to TRBD1. The V gene end was trimmed by 6 bases and the J gene end by 4 bases; junction bases not matched to a gene: 6. The CDR3 consists of 15 residues. CDR1 MRHNA and CDR2 SNTAGT come from the germline V gene. The CDR3, as DNA: TGTGCCAGCAGCGCCGGGACAGGGCCCACCGGGGAGCTGTTTTTT. As protein: CASSAGTGPTGELFF.

The chain couples TRBV5-6 to TRBJ2-2; no clear D gene. This CDR3 spans 14 amino acids. Germline V gives CDR1 SGHDT, CDR2 YYEEEE. The V end lost 1 base, the J end lost 6 bases, and 10 bases lay between the germline ends. Here the CDR3 DNA reads TGTGCCAGCAGCTTGTACAGAAACGCCGGGGAGCTGTTTTTT. It yields the protein CASSLYRNAGELFF.

The rearrangement joins TRBV5-8 to TRBJ2-1, with D hard to call. Germline-derived CDR1 and CDR2 are SGHTS and YDEGEE. The length of the CDR3 is 14 residues. V was trimmed by 5 bases and J by 6 bases, leaving 15 bases between them. CDR3 nucleotides: TGTGCCAGCAGGATTTCGGGTGGAACCAATGAGCAGTTCTTC. Translation: CASRISGGTNEQFF.

V usage is TRBV4-3 and J usage is TRBJ1-1, with D possibly being TRBD1 (6 bases). Germline values: CDR1 LGHNA, CDR2 YSLEER. CDR3 size: 16 residues. The germline V and J ends were trimmed by 4 bases and 4 bases, with 19 bases remaining between them. The CDR3 is CASSRFHRVLATEAFF. The DNA for the CDR3 is TGCGCCAGCAGCCGATTTCACAGGGTCTTGGCCACTGAAGCTTTCTTT.

The V gene is TRBV9, the J gene TRBJ2-3; D might be TRBD2 (6 bases). Germline values: CDR1 SGDLS, CDR2 YYNGEE. The CDR3 has 15 amino acids. Trimming removed 4 bases from V and 2 bases from J, with 14 bases in between. Here the CDR3 DNA reads TGTGCCAGCAGCTCAAGGGACTTTTACACAGATACGCAGTATTTT. The encoded protein is CASSSRDFYTDTQYF.

The rearrangement joins TRBV2 to TRBJ2-7; 7 nucleotides agree with TRBD1. The CDR3 runs to 15 residues. The ends lost 6 bases at V and 3 bases at J; junction bases unmatched: 11. Germline V gene lookup returns CDR1 SNHLY and CDR2 FYNNEI. The CDR3 sequence: CASRNRGKVGYEQYV. The CDR3 nucleotides are TGTGCCAGCAGGAACAGGGGAAAGGTGGGCTACGAGCAGTACGTC.

V gene TRBV11-2 combines with J gene TRBJ2-7; D is ambiguous. The CDR3 totals 14 residues. The V gene's germline CDR1 is SGHAT and CDR2 FQNNGV. The V end lost 3 bases, the J end lost 1 base, and 10 bases lay between the germline ends. The CDR3 sequence: CASSLRPASYEQYF. CDR3 in DNA: TGTGCCAGCAGCTTGAGGCCGGCTTCCTACGAGCAGTACTTC.

The chain has TRBV2 and TRBJ1-2, with no clear D. From germline, CDR1 is SNHLY and CDR2 FYNNEI. This CDR3 is 11 amino acids long. Trimming shortened V by 7 bases and J by 8 bases, and 11 bases separated the two germline ends. Written as DNA, the CDR3 is TGTGCCAGCACTCCACATACGGGCTACACCTTC. As protein: CASTPHTGYTF. Complete variable domain (other parts from reference TRBV2 and TRBJ1-2): EPEVTQTPSHQVTQMGQEVILRCVPISNHLYFYWYRQILGQKVEFLVSFYNNEISEKSEIFDDQFSVERPDGSNFTLKIRSTKLEDSAMYFCASTPHTGYTFGSGTRLTVV.

The chain is built from TRBV11-1 and TRBJ1-1; D remains unclear. Germline V gene sequence: CDR1 SGHAT, CDR2 FQDESV (reference sequence). This CDR3 is 13 amino acids long. Trimming took 4 bases from V and 1 from J, leaving 7 bases between them. The CDR3 spells CASSSTENTEAFF. The DNA of the CDR3 is TGTGCCAGCAGCTCTACAGAGAACACTGAAGCTTTCTTT.

This clone appeared once. The chain links TRBV27 to TRBJ1-1, with D maybe TRBD1 (6 bases). The CDR3 runs to 15 residues. Germline CDR1 MNHEY, CDR2 SMNVEV (reference sequence). The V gene lost 7 bases and the J gene lost 1 base, with 16 bases spanning the gap. The CDR3 DNA reads TGTGCCAGCACCCCCGGGGGGGCTCCGAACACTGAAGCTTTCTTT. It specifies CASTPGGAPNTEAFF.

The chain uses TRBV7-2 and TRBJ2-6; D gene ambiguous. V was pared by 4 bases and J by 3 bases, with 16 bases between. Germline assignment: CDR1 SGHTA and CDR2 FQGNSA. There are 17 residues in the CDR3. CDR3 DNA: TGTGCCAGCAGCTCCCAGCCCCCCCGGGTTGGGGCCAACGTCCTGACTTTC. Translation gives CASSSQPPRVGANVLTF. The variable domain in full, completed from reference TRBV7-2 and TRBJ2-6, reads GAGVSQSPSNKVTEKGKDVELRCDPISGHTALYWYRQSLGQGLEFLIYFQGNSAPDKSGLPSDRFSAERTGGSVSTLTIQRTQQEDSAVYLCASSSQPPRVGANVLTFGAGSRLTVL.

The CDR3 loop reads CSVGTGALTNEKLFF. The CDR3, as DNA: TGCAGCGTTGGGACAGGGGCCCTTACTAATGAAAAACTGTTTTTT. This chain connects TRBV29-1 to TRBJ1-4, with 9 bases aligning to TRBD1. This CDR3 is 15 amino acids long. Germline V gene sequence: CDR1 SQVTM, CDR2 ANQGSEA. Losses at the gene ends were 4 bases for V and 2 bases for J; bases not matched to a gene: 5.

The gene calls are TRBV15 and TRBJ2-2; maybe TRBD1 (5 bases). The CDR3 is 15 amino acids. The germline V gene encodes CDR1 LNHNV and CDR2 YYDKDF (reference sequence). The V end lost 0 bases, the J end lost 6 bases, and 11 bases lay between the germline ends. CDR3 residues: CATSRDTEGAGELFF. For the CDR3, the DNA is TGTGCCACCAGCAGAGATACGGAAGGGGCCGGGGAGCTGTTTTTT.

The chain employs TRBV29-1 and TRBJ2-7, with 9 bases matching TRBD2. Germline V gene data show CDR1 as SQVTM and CDR2 as ANQGSEA. This CDR3 has 13 residues. J was trimmed by 5 bases and V by 7 bases; bases with no gene match: 9. The CDR3 DNA reads as TGCAGCGGCCTACTAGCGGGCCGGGACGAGCAGTACTTC. It translates to CSGLLAGRDEQYF.

The rearrangement links TRBV10-3 to TRBJ2-1; tentative D call: TRBD2 (6 bases). Germline V CDR1 and CDR2: ENHRY, SYGVKD. The CDR3 is 14 amino acids. V was clipped by 6 bases and J by 5 bases, with 14 bases between them. CDR3 amino acids: CAIRDPTRDNEQFF. CDR3 DNA sequence: TGTGCCATCAGGGACCCGACTAGAGACAATGAGCAGTTCTTC.

This chain joins TRBV7-2 and TRBJ2-7, with 8 bases lining up with TRBD2. The germline V gene has CDR1 SGHTA and CDR2 FQGNSA. The V gene end was trimmed by 5 bases and the J gene end by 0 bases; junction bases not matched to a gene: 6. This CDR3 is built from 15 residues. The CDR3 region has the DNA TGTGCCAGCAGCCAATCCGGGACTAGCTCCTACGAGCAGTACTTC. Its translation is CASSQSGTSSYEQYF.

The V and J genes are TRBV4-3 and TRBJ2-6; possible D gene TRBD2, 7 bases. V was trimmed by 0 bases and J by 1 base, leaving 19 bases between them. Germline assignment: CDR1 LGHNA and CDR2 YSLEER. The CDR3 contains 20 residues. Here the CDR3 reads CASSQDRRGAIGSGANVLTF. The CDR3 region has the DNA TGCGCCAGCAGCCAAGATAGACGGGGGGCAATCGGGTCTGGGGCCAACGTCCTGACTTTC.

The chain carries TRBV5-4 and TRBJ2-1; no definite D call. Trimming took off 5 bases at V and 2 bases at J, with 14 bases between the two ends. Germline CDR1 and CDR2: SGHNT and YYREEE (reference sequence). This CDR3 contains 15 residues. The CDR3 sequence is CASSLGSGTYNEQFF. CDR3 DNA sequence: TGTGCCAGCAGTCTAGGCTCGGGTACCTACAATGAGCAGTTCTTC.

V usage is TRBV7-9 and J usage is TRBJ2-1, with TRBD2 matching over 11 bases. Trimming at V came to 0 bases and at J to 3 bases, leaving 7 bases not matched to a gene. CDR1 is SEHNR, CDR2 FQNEAQ, per germline (reference sequence). This CDR3 is 18 amino acids long. CDR3 coding DNA: TGTGCCAGCAGCTTAGCACCGGGACTAGCGGCCGACTACAATGAGCAGTTCTTC. Translating it yields CASSLAPGLAADYNEQFF.

CDR3 DNA: TGCGCCAGCAGCTCTTTTGGCATCGATGAAAAACTGTTTTTT. Translating it yields CASSSFGIDEKLFF. V is TRBV5-1 and J is TRBJ1-4; no definite D call. Looked up from germline, CDR1 is SGHRS and CDR2 is YFSETQ. This CDR3 spans 14 amino acids. V was cut by 3 bases and J by 6 bases, with 12 bases left in between. The whole variable domain, remainder taken from reference TRBV5-1 and TRBJ1-4, is KAGVTQTPRYLIKTRGQQVTLSCSPISGHRSVSWYQQTPGQGLQFLFEYFSETQRNKGNFPGRFSGRQFSNSRSEMNVSTLELGDSALYLCASSSFGIDEKLFFGSGTQLSVL.